This TCR beta chain was retrieved from a study of blood T cells in healthy people across ages. To note about this clonotype: Its specificity is unknown.

General study findings and limits: The lack of PBMC sorting stopped any conclusive naive versus antigen-experienced comparison.

V shed 1 base, J shed 6 bases, and the junction held 2 bases outside the gene matches. Looked up from germline, CDR1 is DFQATT and CDR2 is SNEGSKA (reference sequence). The CDR3 contains 14 residues. A second 7 to 11 cycle PCR used barcoded and J-beta primers. Every single cDNA molecule received a tag from a template-switch adaptor with 12 random nucleotides. All samples gave at least 2.5 million CDR3-containing paired-end reads. TCRdb analysed the 5' RACE reads with MiXCR anew, one entry per CDR3 protein. The sample holds approximately 690,000 distinct CDR3 sequences, less than 45% seen once. The receptor's source is an elderly man in good health. The source material was blood. The rearrangement uses TRBV20-1 and TRBJ1-5; 11 bases agree with TRBD1. The CDR3 protein is CSARGDRGIQPQHF. CDR3 coding DNA: TGCAGTGCTAGAGGGGACAGGGGGATTCAGCCCCAGCATTTT.